A single sample gave rise to the 2 T cell receptor beta chains below, sequenced in a study of patients and donors after allogeneic stem cell transplantation. From the RT-PCR reads, TCRdb called clonotypes with MiXCR, one entry per CDR3 protein. The table has approximately 430,000 distinct CDR3 sequences, around 16% seen once; the top ten hold 6% to 8%. The sequencing sample was made of blood, either unsorted or a sorted T cell fraction (not recorded which). These receptors originate from a human donor who was either an allogeneic HSCT recipient or a stem cell or donor lymphocyte infusion donor (not recorded which). It is not recorded whose cells these are; they may come from a transplant donor.

This clonotype was recorded a few times. The CDR3 reads CASSFPNGYTF. The CDR3 coding sequence is TGTGCCAGCAGCTTTCCCAATGGCTACACCTTC. The chain links TRBV13 to TRBJ1-2; D call uncertain. Germline values: CDR1 PRHDT, CDR2 FYEKMQ (reference sequence). The ends were cut back, 3 bases at V and 6 bases at J, with 5 bases in the middle. The CDR3 runs 11 residues.

This clonotype was found a few times. The chain has TRBV20-1 and TRBJ2-3, with D maybe TRBD2 (9 bases). Trimming pared 4 bases from V and 5 bases from J, leaving 22 bases between. This CDR3 comprises 16 residues. Germline assignment: CDR1 DFQATT and CDR2 SNEGSKA (reference sequence). This CDR3 is CSANQGAGGVKDTQYF. CDR3 DNA: TGCAGTGCTAATCAGGGGGCGGGGGGGGTGAAAGATACGCAGTATTTT.